Below are 2 T cell receptor beta chains sequenced from a single sample in a study of regulatory T cells in long-lasting Graves disease. Through Arm-PCR of CDR3 regions and iRepertoire HTBI primers, TCR beta libraries were built. MiXCR, run by TCRdb on the multiplex PCR reads, gives a single entry per CDR3 protein. The data hold approximately 490,000 distinct CDR3 sequences, with 15% to 20% observed a single time. The time point denotes: newly diagnosed GD, antithyroid drugs for less than 3 months. With RNA extracted from PBMCs as input, the TCR library was made. Separately, the same data were catalogued under a study of T cells in Graves' hyperthyroidism and ophthalmopathy.

Sequenced here: peripheral blood mononuclear cells (PBMCs), sampled at new diagnosis, from a patient treated with antithyroid drugs. Receptor source: a man between 40 and 49 years old with Graves disease.

The sample holds a few counts of this clonotype. This chain uses TRBV13 with TRBJ2-5, with TRBD2 identical over 9 bases. CDR3 length: 18 amino acids. Germline V gene lookup returns CDR1 PRHDT and CDR2 FYEKMQ (reference sequence). Losses at the gene ends were 3 bases for V and 5 bases for J; bases not matched to a gene: 16. The CDR3 bases are TGTGCCAGCAGCTTCCGGCCTTTTGCGGGAGGGTTCAGTGAGACCCAGTACTTC. Translated, it gives CASSFRPFAGGFSETQYF.

This clonotype has only a few counts. With a much larger clone just one base away, this may be a read error. The chain couples TRBV11-2 to TRBJ2-7; D is perhaps TRBD2 (6 bases). The CDR3 runs to 13 residues. Germline V gene sequence: CDR1 SGHAT, CDR2 FQNNGV. The CDR3 reads CAGSPGWFPGEYF. The CDR3 bases are TGTGCCGGCAGCCCCGGGTGGTTCCCGGGGGAGTACTTC.